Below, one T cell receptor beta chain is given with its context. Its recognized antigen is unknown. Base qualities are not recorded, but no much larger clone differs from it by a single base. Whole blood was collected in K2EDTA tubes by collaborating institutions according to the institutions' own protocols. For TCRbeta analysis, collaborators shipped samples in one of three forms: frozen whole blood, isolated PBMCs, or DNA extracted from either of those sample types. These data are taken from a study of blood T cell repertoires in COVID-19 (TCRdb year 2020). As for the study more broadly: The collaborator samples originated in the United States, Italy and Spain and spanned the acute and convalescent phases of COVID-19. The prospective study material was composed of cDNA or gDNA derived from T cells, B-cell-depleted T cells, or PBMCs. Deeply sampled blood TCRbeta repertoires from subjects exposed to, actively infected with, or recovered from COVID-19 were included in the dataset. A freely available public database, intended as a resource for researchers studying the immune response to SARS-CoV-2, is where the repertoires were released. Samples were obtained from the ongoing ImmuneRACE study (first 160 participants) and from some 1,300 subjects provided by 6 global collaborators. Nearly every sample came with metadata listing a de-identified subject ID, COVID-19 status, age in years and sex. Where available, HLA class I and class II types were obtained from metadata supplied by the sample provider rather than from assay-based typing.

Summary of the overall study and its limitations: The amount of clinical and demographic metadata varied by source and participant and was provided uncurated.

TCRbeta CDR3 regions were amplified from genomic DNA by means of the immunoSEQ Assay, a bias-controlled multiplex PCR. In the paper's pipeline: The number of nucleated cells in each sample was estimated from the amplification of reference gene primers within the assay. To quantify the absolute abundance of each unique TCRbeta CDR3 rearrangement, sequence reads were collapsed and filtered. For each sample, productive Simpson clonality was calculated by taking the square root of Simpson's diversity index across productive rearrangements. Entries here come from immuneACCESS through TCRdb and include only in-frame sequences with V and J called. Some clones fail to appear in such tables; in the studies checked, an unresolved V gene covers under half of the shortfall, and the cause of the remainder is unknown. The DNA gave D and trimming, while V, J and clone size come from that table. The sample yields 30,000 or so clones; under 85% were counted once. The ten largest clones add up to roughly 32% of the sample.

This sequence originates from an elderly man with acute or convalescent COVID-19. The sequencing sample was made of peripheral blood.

The DNA is TGCGCCAGCGGGACAGGGCTAGGCGGGGGTGATGGCTACACCTTC. Its translation reads: CASGTGLGGGDGYTF. This chain joins TRBV5-1 to TRBJ1-2, with 9 middle bases fitting TRBD1. Compared with germline, V lacks 7 bases and J lacks 6 bases; bases without a gene match: 13. From cysteine to phenylalanine, the CDR3 is 15 amino acids long. The kept DNA is CDR3 alone, 45 bases in frame from the first base. The germline V gene encodes CDR1 SGHRS and CDR2 YFSETQ.